The present entry profiles one T cell receptor (beta chain) with its context. Using immunoSEQ multiplex PCR, the repertoire was profiled, and TCRdb retains in-frame clones only, with some absent. The data contain about 51,000 clones, around 85% of them seen just once; the ten biggest clones take up around 8.1%. Every patient had mismatch repair deficiency by PCR or immunohistochemistry. This sample is drawn from a study of PD-1 blockade in mismatch repair-deficient tumors. Per germline, CDR1 SGHDN and CDR2 FVKESK. The J segment lost 3 bases and the V segment lost 2 bases, leaving 13 bases of the junction unmatched. This CDR3 has 19 amino acids.

The source of this sequence is an adult with mismatch repair-deficient cancer. The chain uses TRBV14 and TRBJ1-4; 9 nucleotides align to TRBD1. Sequences were derived from peripheral blood, sampled roughly 20 weeks after starting pembrolizumab. The CDR3 loop is CASSQSSFIGTGPNEKLFF. CDR3 sequence (DNA): TGTGCCAGCAGCCAATCTTCATTCATCGGGACAGGGCCTAATGAAAAACTGTTTTTT.